This T cell receptor beta chain was obtained from a study of CD8 T cells in Susac syndrome. Overall study findings and caveats: The study recognized that its TCR sequencing and HLA analysis covered a relatively small number of individuals.

TCR beta was sequenced from blood CD8+ and CD4+ T cells. The multiple sclerosis control cohort comprised treatment-naive individuals presenting with stable or active relapsing-remitting disease. Remarks on this clonotype: Its antigen is unknown.

RNA totalling roughly 0.45 to 1 ug underwent reverse transcription with random hexamers. TCRdb independently ran MiXCR on the immunoSEQ multiplex PCR reads; one entry per CDR3 protein. The sample lists about 280,000 distinct CDR3 sequences, around 83% occurring once. The V end was cut by 0 bases, the J end by 6 bases, with 15 bases between. CDR1 and CDR2 from the germline V gene are LGHDT and YNNKEL (reference sequence). This CDR3 spans 15 amino acids. The chain uses TRBV3-1 and TRBJ2-7; TRBD2 is a possible D gene (5 bases). The sequencing sample was made of CD8+ T cells from PBMCs. The TCR was taken from a human donor with multiple sclerosis. The CDR3 region is CASSQDIASWSEQYF. The CDR3 DNA is TGTGCCAGCAGCCAAGATATTGCTAGCTGGAGCGAGCAGTACTTC.